This T cell receptor (beta chain) appears in the sequencing data of a study of OX40 agonist ivuxolimab in advanced cancers. Study-wide context: The dose-escalation group included hepatocellular carcinoma, melanoma, renal cell carcinoma and head and neck cancer. Prior checkpoint blockade (anti-PD-1, anti-PD-L1 or anti-CTLA-4) was permitted; around 37% had it.

Generated by immunoSEQ multiplex PCR, the TCRdb table keeps only in-frame clones and is missing some. The data hold more than 45,000 clones, with 70% to 85% observed a single time. Trimming took 2 bases from V and 1 from J, leaving 15 bases between them. Per the germline V gene, CDR1 is GTSNPN and CDR2 is SVGIG (reference sequence). The CDR3 runs to 15 residues. The material was CD4+ or CD8+ T cells sorted from blood, obtained in a trial of the OX40 agonist ivuxolimab. This receptor was obtained from an adult with an advanced solid tumor such as melanoma, head and neck, liver or kidney cancer. This chain uses TRBV30 with TRBJ2-7; the D is unclear. The CDR3 DNA reads as TGTGCCTGGAGTAAAGGGTGGGTCGGGTCCTACGAGCAGTACTTC. It translates to CAWSKGWVGSYEQYF.